This T cell receptor beta chain originates from a study of blood T cell repertoires in COVID-19. Study-wide context: Specimens from acute and convalescent COVID-19 originated in the United States, Italy and Spain. Sample material is recorded as cDNA or gDNA derived from T cells, B-cell-depleted T cells, or PBMCs.

The V gene's germline CDR1 is SQVTM and CDR2 ANQGSEA. V dropped 3 bases and J dropped 6; count of bases not matched to a gene: 10. The CDR3 runs 16 residues. Per the original data handling: Reference gene primer amplification in the assay estimated nucleated cell counts. The table came from immunoSEQ multiplex PCR; TCRdb's copy has only in-frame clones and leaves some out. Clonal size and the V and J genes are those of that table, whereas D and trimming came from the DNA. The sample yields tens of thousands of clones, around 90% seen once. The sample taken for sequencing was peripheral blood. This sequence originates from a man in his sixties with active COVID-19. The chain combines TRBV29-1 with TRBJ2-1; 11 bases match TRBD2. CDR3 sequence reads: CSVDRPRSGGANEQFF. As DNA, the CDR3 is TGCAGCGTTGATCGCCCTCGTAGCGGGGGGGCCAATGAGCAGTTCTTC.